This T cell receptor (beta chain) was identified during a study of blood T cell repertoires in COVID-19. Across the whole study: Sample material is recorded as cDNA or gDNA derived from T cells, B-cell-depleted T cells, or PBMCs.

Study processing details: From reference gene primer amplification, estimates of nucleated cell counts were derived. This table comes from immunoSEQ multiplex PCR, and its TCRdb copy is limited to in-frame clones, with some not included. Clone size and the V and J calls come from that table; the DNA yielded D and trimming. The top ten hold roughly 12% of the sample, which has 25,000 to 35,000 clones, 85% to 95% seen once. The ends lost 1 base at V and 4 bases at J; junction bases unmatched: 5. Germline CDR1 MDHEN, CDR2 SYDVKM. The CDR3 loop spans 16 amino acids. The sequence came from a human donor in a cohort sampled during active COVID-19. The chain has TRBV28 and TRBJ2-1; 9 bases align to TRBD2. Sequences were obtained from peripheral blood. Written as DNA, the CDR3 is TGTGCCAGCAGTTTATTCTGGCGGGAGGGTTACAATGAGCAGTTCTTC. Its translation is CASSLFWREGYNEQFF.